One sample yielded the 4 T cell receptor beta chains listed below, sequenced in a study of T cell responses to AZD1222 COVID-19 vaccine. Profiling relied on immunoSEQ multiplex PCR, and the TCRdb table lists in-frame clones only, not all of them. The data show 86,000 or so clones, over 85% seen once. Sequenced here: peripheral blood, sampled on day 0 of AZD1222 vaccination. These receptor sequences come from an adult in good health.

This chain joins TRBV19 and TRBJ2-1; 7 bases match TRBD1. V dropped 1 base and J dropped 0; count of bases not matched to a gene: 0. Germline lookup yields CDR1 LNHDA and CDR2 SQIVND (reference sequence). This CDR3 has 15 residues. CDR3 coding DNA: TGTGCCAGTAGTATAGGACAGGGCTCCTACAATGAGCAGTTCTTC. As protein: CASSIGQGSYNEQFF.

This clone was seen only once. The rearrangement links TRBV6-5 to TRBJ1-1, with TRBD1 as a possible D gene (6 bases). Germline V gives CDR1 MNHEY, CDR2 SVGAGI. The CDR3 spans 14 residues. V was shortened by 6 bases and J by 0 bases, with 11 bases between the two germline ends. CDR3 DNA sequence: TGTGCCAGCAGAGATAGGACAGTGAACACTGAAGCTTTCTTT. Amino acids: CASRDRTVNTEAFF.

The CDR3 bases are TGCAGCGTTGAAGGTATTGACAGGTACATGAACACTGAAGCTTTCTTT. The encoded protein is CSVEGIDRYMNTEAFF. The chain carries TRBV29-1 and TRBJ1-1; possibly TRBD1 for D (6 bases). The CDR3 runs 16 residues. V dropped 1 base and J dropped 0 bases, with 15 bases sitting between them. CDR1 and CDR2 (germline): SQVTM, ANQGSEA.

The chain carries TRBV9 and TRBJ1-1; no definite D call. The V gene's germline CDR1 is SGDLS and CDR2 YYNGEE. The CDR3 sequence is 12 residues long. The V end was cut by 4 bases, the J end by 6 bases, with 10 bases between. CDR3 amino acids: CASSSPGAEAFF. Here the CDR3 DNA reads TGTGCCAGCAGCTCCCCGGGAGCTGAAGCTTTCTTT.